This T cell receptor (beta chain) was documented in a study of Siglec-9 on CD8 T cells in melanoma. Method: immunoSEQ multiplex PCR; TCRdb's copy keeps in-frame clones and lacks some. The sample has 36,000 or so clones, 65% to 85% seen once; the top ten hold under 2%. V shed 2 bases and J 5 bases; nucleotides not matched to a gene: 4. CDR3 size: 15 residues. CDR1 and CDR2 from the germline V gene are SGHDT and YYEEEE. The TCR sequence derives from a human donor in good health. Sequencing was done on a sample of Siglec-9- CD8+ T cells sorted from blood. This sequence joins TRBV5-6 and TRBJ2-5, with 12 positions matching TRBD2. The CDR3 coding sequence is TGTGCCAGCAGCTTTCTAGCGGGAGGGCCGGAGACCCAGTACTTC. This codes for CASSFLAGGPETQYF.